The 32 T cell receptor beta chains below were found in one sample sequenced in a study of human T cells and chemical hapten exposure (dated by TCRdb to about 2021). The library was produced with RACE. Sequencer: NextSeq 500. TCRdb trimmed public reads at Q25 via fastp, called clones via MiXCR and kept in-frame beta chains. Each record represents a unique CDR3 protein, reported with the most common genes and DNA among its rows. Here the sample has about 77,000 distinct CDR3 sequences; about 8.6% occur a single time. The biggest ten clones account for around 1.7% of the sample. The sample's time point label, decoded: healthy volunteer bleed at 6 weeks. Total RNA was isolated from unfractionated whole blood collected in Tempus Blood RNA tubes. Specimen: whole blood. These receptors were collected from a female donor in good health. Some clones in this sample may be carry-over from other donors' samples.

This clonotype was detected ten times or more. The chain joins TRBV6-6 to TRBJ2-7; 8 positions match TRBD1. This CDR3 spans 15 amino acids. With 2 bases clipped from V and 2 bases from J, the junction kept 5 bases outside the gene matches. Germline CDR1 and CDR2: MNHNY and SVGAGI (reference sequence). The CDR3 loop reads CASSYGDRGTYEQYF. The CDR3 region has the DNA TGTGCCAGCAGTTACGGCGACAGGGGAACCTACGAGCAGTACTTC.

This clonotype appeared many times. The rearrangement links TRBV2 to TRBJ1-1, with 8 positions matching TRBD1. The germline V gene has CDR1 SNHLY and CDR2 FYNNEI. This CDR3 contains 14 residues. The J segment lost 5 bases and the V segment lost 1 base, leaving 3 bases of the junction unmatched. The CDR3 loop reads CASSEDRGGTEAFF. DNA of the CDR3: TGTGCCAGCAGTGAAGACAGGGGGGGTACTGAAGCTTTCTTT. The full variable domain, with the rest looked up from reference TRBV2 and TRBJ1-1, is EPEVTQTPSHQVTQMGQEVILRCVPISNHLYFYWYRQILGQKVEFLVSFYNNEISEKSEIFDDQFSVERPDGSNFTLKIRSTKLEDSAMYFCASSEDRGGTEAFFGQGTRLTVV.

This clonotype was picked up many times. This chain connects TRBV10-3 to TRBJ1-2, with 7 nucleotides matching TRBD1. Trimming took 0 bases from V and 4 from J; bases not matched to a gene: 2. This CDR3 is built from 14 residues. Looked up from germline, CDR1 is ENHRY and CDR2 is SYGVKD. This CDR3 is CAISESTGTYGYTF. The CDR3 DNA reads TGTGCCATCAGTGAGTCGACAGGGACCTATGGCTACACCTTC.

This clonotype was recorded a few times. This sequence joins TRBV12-3 or TRBV12-4 and TRBJ1-2; possible D gene TRBD1, 6 bases. CDR3 size: 14 residues. V was pared by 3 bases and J by 3 bases, with 11 bases between. The CDR3 DNA sequence: TGTGCCAGCAGTTTTTTGGGGGCAGACTATGGCTACACCTTC. Translating it yields CASSFLGADYGYTF.

This clonotype was counted only a few times. This chain links TRBV20-1 with TRBJ1-1; 8 nucleotides agree with TRBD1. CDR3 size: 19 residues. The germline V gene has CDR1 DFQATT and CDR2 SNEGSKA (reference sequence). Germline trimming cut 0 bases from V and 0 bases from J; bases unmatched to any gene: 15. CDR3 region: CSAREDRGIPNVMNTEAFF. CDR3 sequence (DNA): TGCAGTGCTAGAGAAGACAGGGGAATACCGAATGTGATGAACACTGAAGCTTTCTTT.

In this sample, this clonotype turned up many times. V and J are TRBV7-9 and TRBJ2-2; TRBD1 agrees at 8 bases. The trim removed 5 bases at V and 4 bases at J, leaving 9 bases unmatched. The CDR3 contains 16 residues. The germline CDR1 and CDR2 sequences are SEHNR and FQNEAQ (reference sequence). CDR3 bases: TGTGCCAGCAGCCCACCCCTGACAGGGGTCACCGGGGAGCTGTTTTTT. This sequence encodes CASSPPLTGVTGELFF.

This clonotype occurred a few times. The chain couples TRBV6-2 or TRBV6-3 to TRBJ2-5; D perhaps matches TRBD2 (6 bases). The V gene lost 6 bases and the J gene lost 3 bases, with 17 bases spanning the gap. This CDR3 is built from 15 residues. Looked up from germline, CDR1 is MNHEY and CDR2 is SVGEGT. CDR3 loop: CASSSLWSGEETQYF. Written as DNA, the CDR3 is TGTGCCAGCAGCTCTCTTTGGTCGGGGGAAGAGACCCAGTACTTC.

In its sample, this clonotype was seen a few times. The rearrangement joins TRBV5-1 to TRBJ1-6; 9 nucleotides align to TRBD1. The V gene's germline CDR1 is SGHRS and CDR2 YFSETQ. V was clipped by 3 bases and J by 10 bases; unmatched bases: 8. This CDR3 is built from 15 residues. In DNA, the CDR3 is TGCGCCAGCAGCTCCAGCCGGGACAGGGCCTCACCCCTCCACTTT. It translates to CASSSSRDRASPLHF.

In its sample, this clonotype was seen a few times. The chain couples TRBV13 to TRBJ1-1; D not resolved. V lost 0 bases, J lost 2 bases, and 16 bases lay in between. CDR1 and CDR2 (germline): PRHDT, FYEKMQ (reference sequence). This CDR3 contains 17 residues. The CDR3 DNA reads as TGTGCCAGCAGCTTAGGCCTCGGCAGGATAGACAACACTGAAGCTTTCTTT. It encodes CASSLGLGRIDNTEAFF.

For this clonotype: This may come from a read error, since a much larger clone is one base off. The gene calls are TRBV20-1 and TRBJ1-2, with TRBD1 matching 8 bases. The CDR3 is made up of 18 amino acids. Germline trimming cut 1 base from V and 2 bases from J; bases unmatched to any gene: 15. Germline assignment: CDR1 DFQATT and CDR2 SNEGSKA (reference sequence). For the CDR3, the DNA is TGCAGTGCTAGAGGCCGGGACAGGACCAGCTTAGCCAACTATGGCTACACCTTC. Protein sequence: CSARGRDRTSLANYGYTF.

This clonotype has only a few counts. This chain connects TRBV19 to TRBJ2-2; 7 nucleotides align to TRBD1. The J segment lost 6 bases and the V segment lost 4 bases, leaving 5 bases of the junction unmatched. The germline gives CDR1 LNHDA, CDR2 SQIVND (reference sequence). The CDR3 sequence is 14 residues long. Written as DNA, the CDR3 is TGTGCCAGTAGTACGACAGGGCGCCCCGGGGAGCTGTTTTTT. This codes for CASSTTGRPGELFF.

CDR3 DNA sequence: TGTGCCAGCAGTTTTCGTGTGACAGCGTTTTACGGGGAGCTGTTTTTT. Its translation is CASSFRVTAFYGELFF. This chain uses TRBV12-3 or TRBV12-4 with TRBJ2-2; a possible D gene is TRBD1 (5 bases). Between the trimmed V and J ends, which lost 3 bases and 7 bases, there was a span of 18 bases. This CDR3 comprises 16 residues.

The CDR3 coding sequence is TGTGCCAGCAGCTCACGGGTAGGGGTCACAGATACGCAGTATTTT. Residues: CASSSRVGVTDTQYF. The genes are TRBV14 and TRBJ2-3, with D possibly being TRBD1 (5 bases). CDR1 is SGHDN, CDR2 FVKESK, per germline. V lost 5 bases and J 2 bases, leaving 14 bases between the germline ends. The CDR3 spans 15 residues.

CDR3 DNA: TGTGCCAGCAGTTTGATGACAGGGGGCGATTCACCCCTCCACTTT. It is translated as CASSLMTGGDSPLHF. The chain employs TRBV12-3 or TRBV12-4 and TRBJ1-6; 10 bases line up with TRBD1. The CDR3 contains 15 residues. Unmatched junction bases numbered 4, after V lost 3 bases and J lost 8 bases.

This clonotype was detected a few times. The chain links TRBV12-3 or TRBV12-4 to TRBJ2-7, with D maybe TRBD2 (5 bases). This CDR3 is 14 amino acids long. V gave up 3 bases and J gave up 6 bases, with 15 bases separating them. As DNA, the CDR3 is TGTGCCAGCAGTTTCTATAGGCGGGTGGGCGAGCAGTACTTC. Its protein is CASSFYRRVGEQYF.

This clonotype was recorded many times. V and J are TRBV3-1 and TRBJ1-2; the D is unclear. V shed 1 base and J shed 4 bases, with 10 bases lying between them. Germline CDR1 and CDR2: LGHDT and YNNKEL (reference sequence). This CDR3 region has 14 residues. CDR3 residues: CASSQGSGLYGYTF. For the CDR3, the DNA is TGTGCCAGCAGCCAAGGGTCAGGCCTCTATGGCTACACCTTC.

The rearrangement links TRBV9 to TRBJ2-1; no reliable D call. Trimming left V 0 bases short and J 4 bases short, with 11 bases between. Germline V gene sequence: CDR1 SGDLS, CDR2 YYNGEE. This CDR3 has 15 amino acids. The CDR3 reads CASSVVQTTYNEQFF. The CDR3 coding sequence is TGTGCCAGCAGCGTAGTTCAGACCACTTACAATGAGCAGTTCTTC. Based on the CDR3 plus reference TRBV9 and TRBJ2-1, the full variable domain is DSGVTQTPKHLITATGQRVTLRCSPRSGDLSVYWYQQSLDQGLQFLIQYYNGEERAKGNILERFSAQQFPDLHSELNLSSLELGDSALYFCASSVVQTTYNEQFFGPGTRLTVL.

The chain carries TRBV3-1 and TRBJ2-2; D not certain. The germline V gene encodes CDR1 LGHDT and CDR2 YNNKEL (reference sequence). V lost 3 bases, J lost 1 base, and 6 bases lay in between. The CDR3 spans 14 residues. This CDR3 reads CASSQYLNTGELFF. CDR3 DNA sequence: TGTGCCAGCAGCCAGTACTTGAACACCGGGGAGCTGTTTTTT.

This clonotype turned up a few times. The J gene is TRBJ1-6, the V gene TRBV12-3 or TRBV12-4; 7 bases agree with TRBD1. There are 15 residues in the CDR3. V trimming: 5 bases; J trimming: 9 bases; junction bases outside the gene matches: 10. CDR3 DNA: TGTGCCAGCAGTGCCCCGACAGGGCCTGGTTCACCCCTCCACTTT. The encoded protein is CASSAPTGPGSPLHF.

Here the CDR3 reads CASSLNPQYEQFF. Here the CDR3 DNA reads TGTGCCAGCAGCTTAAATCCACAGTATGAGCAGTTCTTC. This chain connects TRBV11-2 to TRBJ2-1; no firm D call. The CDR3 runs to 13 residues. Looked up from germline, CDR1 is SGHAT and CDR2 is FQNNGV. Between the trimmed V and J ends, which lost 2 bases and 8 bases, there was a span of 10 bases.

This clonotype was recorded many times. V is TRBV10-3 and J is TRBJ2-2; tentative D call: TRBD1 (6 bases). Between the trimmed V and J ends, which lost 4 bases and 5 bases, there was a span of 11 bases. This CDR3 has 14 residues. Germline values: CDR1 ENHRY, CDR2 SYGVKD. In DNA form, the CDR3 reads TGTGCCATCAGTGGGTTAGACAGGACCGGGGAGCTGTTTTTT. It yields the protein CAISGLDRTGELFF.

The chain recombines TRBV12-3 or TRBV12-4 with TRBJ1-6; D not resolved. Trimming stripped 7 bases from V and 8 bases from J, with 12 bases between. The CDR3 runs 13 residues. CDR3 loop: CASTTAGYSPLHF. CDR3 nucleotide sequence: TGTGCCAGCACGACCGCTGGTTATTCACCCCTCCACTTT.

The sample holds a few counts of this clonotype. The chain employs TRBV6-1 and TRBJ1-2, with 8 bases that match TRBD1. Germline values: CDR1 MNHNS, CDR2 SASEGT. The CDR3 length is 12 residues. CDR3 bases: TGTGCGGGACGACAGGGGCAAGATGGCTACACCTTC. It codes for CAGRQGQDGYTF.

This clonotype was recorded many times. This rearrangement joins TRBV7-2 to TRBJ2-7; TRBD1 might be the D (5 bases). V was cut by 7 bases and J by 4 bases, with 11 bases left in between. The germline CDR1 and CDR2 sequences are SGHTA and FQGNSA. This CDR3 is built from 12 residues. The CDR3 protein is CASTFTGYEQYF. The CDR3 DNA is TGTGCCAGCACCTTTACAGGATACGAGCAGTACTTC.

V is TRBV11-2 and J is TRBJ1-2; weak D call: TRBD1 (6 bases). The CDR3 totals 15 residues. Looked up from germline, CDR1 is SGHAT and CDR2 is FQNNGV. Trimming left V 5 bases short and J 8 bases short, with 21 bases between. This CDR3 is CASSTTGRSAMGYTF. The CDR3 DNA follows: TGTGCCAGCAGCACTACAGGGCGGAGCGCTATGGGCTACACCTTC.

This clonotype has a handful of counts. This chain links TRBV4-2 with TRBJ2-7; D possibly corresponds to TRBD1 (6 bases). Germline values: CDR1 LGHNA, CDR2 YNFKEQ. Trimming left V 4 bases short and J 0 bases short, with 13 bases between. The CDR3 spans 15 residues. Here the CDR3 DNA reads TGTGCCAGCAGCCCCGTGAGGGGGAGCTCCTACGAGCAGTACTTC. Its protein is CASSPVRGSSYEQYF.

This clonotype has at least ten counts. The rearrangement uses TRBV6-5 and TRBJ2-3; 8 positions agree with TRBD1. V trimming: 6 bases; J trimming: 1 base; junction bases outside the gene matches: 18. The V gene's germline CDR1 is MNHEY and CDR2 SVGAGI. CDR3 length: 19 residues. CDR3 in DNA: TGTGCCAGCAGAGCCCCGAGGCCCGGACAGGGTGGAGGCACAGATACGCAGTATTTT. It codes for CASRAPRPGQGGGTDTQYF.

This clonotype appeared many times. The V and J genes are TRBV29-1 and TRBJ2-3; D is perhaps TRBD1 (6 bases). The ends were cut back, 4 bases at V and 0 bases at J, with 17 bases in the middle. CDR3 size: 16 residues. Germline lookup yields CDR1 SQVTM and CDR2 ANQGSEA. CDR3 DNA sequence: TGCAGCGTTGTTCGGCAGGGGCGAGCTAGCACAGATACGCAGTATTTT. Protein: CSVVRQGRASTDTQYF.

A few counts support this clonotype. V is TRBV10-3 and J is TRBJ2-3; D uncertain. Germline-derived CDR1 and CDR2 are ENHRY and SYGVKD. The length of the CDR3 is 14 residues. Trimming stripped 3 bases from V and 3 bases from J, with 10 bases between. The CDR3 coding sequence is TGTGCCATCAGTGACAGTTCATCGACAGATACGCAGTATTTT. Its translation: CAISDSSSTDTQYF.

In this sample, this clonotype turned up a few times. This chain connects TRBV6-5 to TRBJ2-5; 12 nucleotides line up with TRBD1. V lost 4 bases to trimming and J lost 4 bases; unmatched junction nucleotides: 4. The CDR3 spans 15 residues. Germline V gene sequence: CDR1 MNHEY, CDR2 SVGAGI. CDR3 protein: CASSSGQGAGETQYF. Here the CDR3 DNA reads TGTGCCAGCAGTTCGGGACAGGGGGCTGGAGAGACCCAGTACTTC.

The chain joins TRBV4-1 to TRBJ2-3, with 10 positions matching TRBD2. Germline lookup yields CDR1 MGHRA and CDR2 YSYEKL. V shed 3 bases and J 6 bases; nucleotides not matched to a gene: 15. The CDR3 has 18 residues. The CDR3 loop reads CASSQMGAKRGGVDTQYF. The CDR3 bases are TGCGCCAGCAGCCAGATGGGCGCCAAGCGGGGGGGCGTCGATACGCAGTATTTT.

CDR3 DNA sequence: TGTGCCAGCAGTTACGACAAATACTATAATTCACCCCTCCACTTT. Its translation: CASSYDKYYNSPLHF. The chain joins TRBV6-6 to TRBJ1-6; D not resolved. This CDR3 is built from 15 residues. CDR1 and CDR2 (germline): MNHNY, SVGAGI (reference sequence). V lost 2 bases to trimming and J lost 3 bases, with 8 bases between them.